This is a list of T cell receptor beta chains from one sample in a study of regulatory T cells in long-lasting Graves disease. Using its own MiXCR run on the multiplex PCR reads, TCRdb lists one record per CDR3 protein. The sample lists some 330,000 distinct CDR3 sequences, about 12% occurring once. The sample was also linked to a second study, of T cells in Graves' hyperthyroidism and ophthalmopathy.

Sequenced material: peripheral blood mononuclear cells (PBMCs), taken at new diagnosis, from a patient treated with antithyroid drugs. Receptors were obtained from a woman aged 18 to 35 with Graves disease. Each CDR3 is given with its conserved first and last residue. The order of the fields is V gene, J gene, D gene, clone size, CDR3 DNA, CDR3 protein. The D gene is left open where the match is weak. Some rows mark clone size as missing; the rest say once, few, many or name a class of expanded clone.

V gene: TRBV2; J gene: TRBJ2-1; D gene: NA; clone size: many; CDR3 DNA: TGTGCCAGCAGTGATCTGGGGGTGGGCTCCTACAATGAGCAGTTCTTC; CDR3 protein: CASSDLGVGSYNEQFF
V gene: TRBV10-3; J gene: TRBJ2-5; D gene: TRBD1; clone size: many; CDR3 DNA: TGTGCCATCGGGGACAGGGGGAGTAGAGAGACCCAGTACTTC; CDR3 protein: CAIGDRGSRETQYF
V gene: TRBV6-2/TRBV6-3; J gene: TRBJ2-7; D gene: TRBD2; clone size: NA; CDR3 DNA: TGTGCCAGCAGGTTCGGGACTAGCAACGAGCAGTACTTC; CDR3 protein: CASRFGTSNEQYF
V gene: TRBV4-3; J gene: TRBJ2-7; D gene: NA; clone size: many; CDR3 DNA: TGCGCCAGCAGCCAAGAAGGTACAGGGATAATCTCCGAGCAGTACTTC; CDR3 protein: CASSQEGTGIISEQYF
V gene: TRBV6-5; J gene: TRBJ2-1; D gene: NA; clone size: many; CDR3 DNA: TGTGCCAGCAGTTGGGCTAGCGATGATCAGCAGTTCTTC; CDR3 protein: CASSWASDDQQFF
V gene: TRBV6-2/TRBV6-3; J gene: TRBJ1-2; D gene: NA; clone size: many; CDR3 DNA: TGTGCCAGCAGCATACAGTGGAACTATGGCTACACCTTC; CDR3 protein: CASSIQWNYGYTF
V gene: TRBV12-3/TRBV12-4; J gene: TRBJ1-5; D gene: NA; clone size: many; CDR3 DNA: TGTGCCAGCAGTTTAAGGGGTGAGGAGCCCCAGCATTTT; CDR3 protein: CASSLRGEEPQHF
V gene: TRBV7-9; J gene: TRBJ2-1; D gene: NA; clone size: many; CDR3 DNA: TGTGCCAGCAGCTTATTGCTAGCGCCAGTGGATGAGCAGTTCTTC; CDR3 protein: CASSLLLAPVDEQFF
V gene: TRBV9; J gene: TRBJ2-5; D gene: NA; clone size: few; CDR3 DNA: TGTGCCAGCAGCGTAGGGGTGGAAGGAGAGACCCAGTACTTC; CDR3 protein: CASSVGVEGETQYF
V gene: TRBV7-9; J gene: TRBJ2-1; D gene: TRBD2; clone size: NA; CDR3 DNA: TGTGCCAGCAGCTCACGTCGACTAGCGGGGTACAATGAGCAGTTCTTC; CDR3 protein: CASSSRRLAGYNEQFF
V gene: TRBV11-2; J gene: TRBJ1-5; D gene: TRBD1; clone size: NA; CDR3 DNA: TGTGCCAGCAGCGTGACAGGGAGCAATCAGCCCCAGCATTTT; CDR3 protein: CASSVTGSNQPQHF
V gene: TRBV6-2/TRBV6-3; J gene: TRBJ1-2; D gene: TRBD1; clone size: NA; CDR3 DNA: TGTGCCAGCAGTTGGACAGGGACGGGTGGCTACACCTTC; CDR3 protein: CASSWTGTGGYTF
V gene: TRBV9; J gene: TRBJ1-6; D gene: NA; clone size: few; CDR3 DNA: TGTGCCAGCAGCCCAGAGGGGGGTTCCTATAATTCACCCCTCCACTTT; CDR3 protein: CASSPEGGSYNSPLHF
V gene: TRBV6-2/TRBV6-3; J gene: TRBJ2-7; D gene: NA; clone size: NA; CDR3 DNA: TGTGCCAGCAGTGAAGTTCCCGGCGAGCAGTACTTC; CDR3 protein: CASSEVPGEQYF
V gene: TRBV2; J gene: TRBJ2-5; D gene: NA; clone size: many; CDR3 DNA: TGTGCCAGCAGGGAGGAGACCCAGTACTTC; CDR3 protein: CASREETQYF
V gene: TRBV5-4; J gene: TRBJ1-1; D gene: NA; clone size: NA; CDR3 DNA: TGTGCCAGCAGCTTGGGTGGGAGGGAACCTTTGGGGATGAACACTGAAGCTTTCTTT; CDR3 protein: CASSLGGREPLGMNTEAFF
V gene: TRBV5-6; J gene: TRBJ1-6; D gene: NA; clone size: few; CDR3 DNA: TGTGCCAGCAGCTTGGAGGGACCGATTTTGAATTCACCCCTCCACTTT; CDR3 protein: CASSLEGPILNSPLHF
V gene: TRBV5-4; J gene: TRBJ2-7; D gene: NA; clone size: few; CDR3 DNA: TGTGCCAGCAGCCCAACCTATGGACTGCTCCCTGGGGAGCAGTACTTC; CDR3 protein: CASSPTYGLLPGEQYF
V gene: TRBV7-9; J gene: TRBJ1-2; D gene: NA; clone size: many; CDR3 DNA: TGTGCCAGCAGCTTTTCCAGTGGGGCGGACTATGGCTACACCTTC; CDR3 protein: CASSFSSGADYGYTF
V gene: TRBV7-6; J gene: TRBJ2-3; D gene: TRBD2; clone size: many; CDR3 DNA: TGTGCCAGCAGCCACTTCGGCCCAGCTCTAGCGGGGGGGGTCACAGATACGCAGTATTTT; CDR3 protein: CASSHFGPALAGGVTDTQYF
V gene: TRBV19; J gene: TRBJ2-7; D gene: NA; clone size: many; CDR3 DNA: TGTGCCAGTAGTCCCGGACAGGTGGGAGGTGAGCAGTACTTC; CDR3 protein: CASSPGQVGGEQYF
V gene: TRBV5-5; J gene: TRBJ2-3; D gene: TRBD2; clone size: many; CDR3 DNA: TGTGCCAGCAGCTCTTATAGCGGGGGGCCCACAGATACGCAGTATTTT; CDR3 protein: CASSSYSGGPTDTQYF
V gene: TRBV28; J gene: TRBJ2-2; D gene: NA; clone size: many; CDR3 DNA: TGTGCCAGCAGCACAATACTAAGGAACACCGGGGAGCTGTTTTTT; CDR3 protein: CASSTILRNTGELFF
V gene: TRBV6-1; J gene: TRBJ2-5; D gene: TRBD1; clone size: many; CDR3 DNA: TGTGCCAGCAATAAGGACAGGGTGTACCAAGAGACCCAGTACTTC; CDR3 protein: CASNKDRVYQETQYF
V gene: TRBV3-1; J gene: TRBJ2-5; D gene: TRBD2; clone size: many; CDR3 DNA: TGTGCCAGCAGACGACTAGCGGGAGGGATACAAGAGACCCAGTACTTC; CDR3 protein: CASRRLAGGIQETQYF
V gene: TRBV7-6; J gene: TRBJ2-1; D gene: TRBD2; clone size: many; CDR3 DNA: TGTGCCAGCAGCTTAGTGGGGGAGGGCAATGAGCAGTTCTTC; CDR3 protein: CASSLVGEGNEQFF
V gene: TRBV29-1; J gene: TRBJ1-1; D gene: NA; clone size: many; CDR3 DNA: TGCAGCGCCGACCATGAACGGGTGGTGGGCACTGAAGCTTTCTTT; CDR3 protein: CSADHERVVGTEAFF
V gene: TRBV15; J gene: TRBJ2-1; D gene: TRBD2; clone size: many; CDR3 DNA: TGTGCCACCAGCAGACAAAAGCGGGGGGGCCGGTCCAATGAGCAGTTCTTC; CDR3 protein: CATSRQKRGGRSNEQFF
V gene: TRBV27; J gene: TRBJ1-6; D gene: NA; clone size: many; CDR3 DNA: TGTGCCAGCAGTTTAATGCCCAGGCCCTATAATTCACCCCTCCACTTT; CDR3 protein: CASSLMPRPYNSPLHF
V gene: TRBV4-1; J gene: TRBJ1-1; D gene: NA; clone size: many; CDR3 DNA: TGCGCCAGCAGCCAAGTGCGCAGTATGAACACTGAAGCTTTCTTT; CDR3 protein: CASSQVRSMNTEAFF
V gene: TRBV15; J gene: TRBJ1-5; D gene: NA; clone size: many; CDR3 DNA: TGTGCCACCAGCAGGAGTCGGTCTAGCAATCAGCCCCAGCATTTT; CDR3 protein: CATSRSRSSNQPQHF
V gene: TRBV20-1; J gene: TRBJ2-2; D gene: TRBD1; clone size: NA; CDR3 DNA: TGCAGTGCTAGAGATTCTCCCCGACAGGGAAACACCGGGGAGCTGTTTTTT; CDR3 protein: CSARDSPRQGNTGELFF
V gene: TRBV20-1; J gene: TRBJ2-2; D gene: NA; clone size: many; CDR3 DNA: TGCAGTGCCAACCCCTTCCCCGGGGAGCTGTTTTTT; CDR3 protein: CSANPFPGELFF
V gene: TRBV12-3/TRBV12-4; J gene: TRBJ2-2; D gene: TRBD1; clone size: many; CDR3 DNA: TGTGCCAGCAGTACACGGGTAGGGGGCACCGGGACCGGGGAGCTGTTTTTT; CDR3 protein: CASSTRVGGTGTGELFF
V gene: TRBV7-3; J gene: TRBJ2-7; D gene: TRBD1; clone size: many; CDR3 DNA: TGTGCCAGCAGCCGTATGGACAGGGGGGGCGAGCAGTACTTC; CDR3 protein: CASSRMDRGGEQYF
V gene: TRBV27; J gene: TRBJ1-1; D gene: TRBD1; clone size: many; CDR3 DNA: TGTGCCAGCAGTTCTAACAAGGGACAGCCGAACACTGAAGCTTTCTTT; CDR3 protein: CASSSNKGQPNTEAFF
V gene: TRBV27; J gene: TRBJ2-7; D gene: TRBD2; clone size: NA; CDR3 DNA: TGTGCCAGCGGACTAGCGGGAGGTATCTCCTACGAGCAGTACTTC; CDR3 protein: CASGLAGGISYEQYF
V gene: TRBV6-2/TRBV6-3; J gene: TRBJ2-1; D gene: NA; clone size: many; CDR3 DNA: TGTGCCAGCAGTTATTCGAGGAACAATGAGCAGTTCTTC; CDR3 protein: CASSYSRNNEQFF
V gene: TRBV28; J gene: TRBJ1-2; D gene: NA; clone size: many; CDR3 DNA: TGTGCCAGCAGCCCCCCGAAGCCCCCGGACTATGGCTACACCTTC; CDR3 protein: CASSPPKPPDYGYTF
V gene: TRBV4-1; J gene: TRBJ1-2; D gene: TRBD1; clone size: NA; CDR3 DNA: TGCGCCAGCAGCCAAGGACAGGGGAAAAACTATGGCTACACCTTC; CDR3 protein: CASSQGQGKNYGYTF
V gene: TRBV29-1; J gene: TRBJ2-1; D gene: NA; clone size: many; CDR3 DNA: TGCAGCGTTGGTGACCTTTACAATGAGCAGTTCTTC; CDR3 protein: CSVGDLYNEQFF